This TCR beta chain was profiled in a study of cytomegalovirus exposure and HLA in healthy donors. Study-wide results and caveats: Later analysis identified around 15,000 TCR beta sequences associated with HLA alleles, using a false discovery rate threshold of 0.05.

Remarks on this clone: What it binds is unknown.

Researchers ran the PCR with 60 Vbeta and 13 Jbeta primers. The repertoire was sequenced with immunoSEQ multiplex PCR; TCRdb's copy has only in-frame clones and lacks some. Of around 190,000 clones listed, over 75% are singletons. Sequenced input: PBMCs. The clonotype was recovered from a man younger than 35 in good health and CMV-seronegative.

CDR3 coding DNA: TGTGCCAGCAGCGGAGCGGGGGCGGAAGATACGCAGTATTTT. The encoded protein is CASSGAGAEDTQYF. The chain recombines TRBV9 with TRBJ2-3; TRBD2 agrees at 8 bases. Germline CDR1 SGDLS, CDR2 YYNGEE. Trimming cost V 3 bases and J 5 bases; bases outside gene matches: 5. The CDR3 contains 14 residues.